This is a list of T cell receptor beta chains from one sample in a study of beta chain features in type 1 diabetes. This table comes from immunoSEQ multiplex PCR, and its TCRdb copy is limited to in-frame clones, with some not included. The table has under 250,000 clones, roughly 11% seen once; the top ten hold 1% to 1.5%. Sample: central memory CD4+ T cells from blood. The source is a man aged 18 to 30 in good health. The CDR3 runs from the conserved cysteine through the conserved F or W.

>TRBV29-1|TRBJ2-5
CSVVPQETQYF
>TRBV19|TRBJ1-5
CASSMGRDQPQHF
>TRBV19|TRBJ2-1
CASSIRDLEGNEQFF
>TRBV4-2|TRBJ1-2
CASSQDLANYGYTF
>TRBV7-2|TRBJ2-5
CASSSQGLAEETQYF
>TRBV7-8|TRBJ2-7
CASSLRAGNYEQYF
>TRBV27|TRBJ2-7
CASSLGPPFSSYEQYF
>TRBV28|TRBJ2-1
CASLFAGSYNEQFF
>TRBV5-4|TRBJ2-1
CASSLWTGGGYNEQFF
>TRBV18|TRBJ1-4
CASSPPMGQGSEKLFF
>TRBV2|TRBJ2-7
CASSTGLAGIDEQYF
>TRBV4-3|TRBJ2-5
CASSQELQIETQYF
>TRBV18|TRBJ2-6
CASSRGRETTGANVLTF
>TRBV29-1|TRBJ2-3
CSVESRERTDTQYF
>TRBV5-6|TRBJ2-1
CASRGGPQFF
>TRBV29-1|TRBJ2-1
CTVSPSGSGNEQFF
>TRBV27|TRBJ1-5
CASSPAVGNQPQHF
>TRBV30|TRBJ2-1
CAWSRGPYNEQFF
>TRBV30|TRBJ1-4
CAWSVLSANEKLFF
>TRBV7-2|TRBJ1-1
CASSSSMNTEAFF
>TRBV7-9|TRBJ2-7
CASTPFVGGEQYF
>TRBV28|TRBJ1-5
CASSQLRDQPQHF
>TRBV2|TRBJ1-2
CASSDTGYGYTF
>TRBV5-5|TRBJ2-1
CASSLPRTAYNEQFF
>TRBV7-3|TRBJ2-2
CASSWTLNTGELFF
>TRBV10-3|TRBJ1-5
CAISDQGAGQPQHF
>TRBV7-9|TRBJ2-2
CASSASIAGELFF
>TRBV30|TRBJ2-2
CAWRSRDGAYTGELFF
>TRBV15|TRBJ2-7
CATSMEDRGRYEQYF
>TRBV10-3|TRBJ2-6
CATSRQGAGANVLTF
>TRBV29-1|TRBJ1-2
CSVGVYEDYGYTF
>TRBV11-1|TRBJ2-5
CASSTLGEGAPQETQYF
>TRBV7-8|TRBJ2-3
CASSRTSLDTQYF
>TRBV27|TRBJ2-1
CASSLRLAGGYHNEQFF
>TRBV6-1|TRBJ2-1
CAISVGPISYNEQFF
>TRBV11-2|TRBJ2-7
CASSPDISYEQYF
>TRBV4-2|TRBJ2-5
CASSRSSGSDETQYF
>TRBV7-3|TRBJ2-7
CARGTEFYEQYF
>TRBV7-3|TRBJ2-3
CASSRDLLGGTDTQYF
>TRBV27|TRBJ1-1
CASSPPPEWATEAFF
>TRBV19|TRBJ2-1
CASSTRGNEQFF
>TRBV10-3|TRBJ1-1
CAISQTDTEAFF
>TRBV9|TRBJ2-5
CASSTGTYQETQYF
>TRBV18|TRBJ2-5
CASSPPTGTEKTQYF
>TRBV6-6|TRBJ1-2
CASSYGSESYTF
>TRBV6-5|TRBJ2-7
CASSFSYEQYF
>TRBV27|TRBJ2-1
CASSETYNEQFF
>TRBV5-4|TRBJ2-1
CASSTGLAGEADEQFF
>TRBV7-2|TRBJ1-2
CASTVNQGGYTF